Listed below are T cell receptor beta chains from one sample, sequenced in a study of cytomegalovirus exposure and HLA in healthy donors. Method: immunoSEQ multiplex PCR; TCRdb's copy keeps in-frame clones and lacks some. This table holds around 180,000 clones, about 85% found once. Sample: PBMCs. The source is a woman between 50 and 59 years old in good health and CMV-seronegative. Each CDR3 is given with its conserved first and last residue. The D gene is left open where the match is weak. Clone sizes are given selectively: once, few, many, or a class where the clone is expanded.

V gene	J gene	CDR3 length	clone size	D gene	CDR3 protein	CDR3 DNA
TRBV4-2	TRBJ2-5	15	.	TRBD2	CASSQGLAGEETQYF	TGTGCCAGCAGCCAGGGACTAGCGGGAGAGGAGACCCAGTACTTC
TRBV4-3	TRBJ2-7	15	.	.	CASSQEGRGGYEQYF	TGCGCCAGCAGCCAAGAGGGTAGGGGGGGGTACGAGCAGTACTTC
TRBV27	TRBJ1-2	12	.	.	CASSLRGIGYTF	TGTGCCAGCAGTTTACGAGGGATTGGCTACACCTTC
TRBV7-2	TRBJ1-1	15	.	.	CASSLAPQGSTEAFF	TGTGCCAGCAGCTTAGCACCCCAGGGTAGCACTGAAGCTTTCTTT
TRBV5-6	TRBJ1-2	16	.	TRBD1	CASSLRVTGSFYGYTF	TGTGCCAGCAGCCTTAGGGTGACAGGGAGCTTCTATGGCTACACCTTC
TRBV25-1	TRBJ1-4	15	.	TRBD1	CASSTYRGYNEKLFF	TGTGCCAGCAGTACTTACAGGGGCTATAATGAAAAACTGTTTTTT
TRBV14	TRBJ2-7	13	.	.	CASSPWTAYEQYF	TGTGCCAGCAGCCCCTGGACAGCCTACGAGCAGTACTTC
TRBV9	TRBJ2-1	12	once	.	CASSGSGNEQFF	TGTGCCAGCAGCGGTAGCGGTAATGAGCAGTTCTTC
TRBV4-1	TRBJ1-1	15	.	TRBD1	CASSQYTGGFAEAFF	TGCGCCAGCAGCCAGTATACAGGGGGTTTCGCTGAAGCTTTCTTT
TRBV15	TRBJ1-5	18	.	.	CATSRSSVGPITPQPQHF	TGTGCCACCAGCAGATCTTCGGTGGGGCCTATCACCCCTCAGCCCCAGCATTTT
TRBV6-6	TRBJ2-3	13	.	.	CAGSGPSTDTQYF	TGTGCCGGCTCAGGGCCTAGCACAGATACGCAGTATTTT
TRBV18	TRBJ1-2	12	.	.	CASSPARGGYTF	TGTGCCAGCTCACCAGCCAGGGGTGGCTACACCTTC
TRBV25-1	TRBJ2-7	14	.	.	CASSEPGSSYEQYF	TGTGCCAGCAGTGAGCCGGGGAGCTCCTACGAGCAGTACTTC
TRBV5-6	TRBJ1-2	16	once	.	CASSLGFDLRGYGYTF	TGTGCCAGCAGCCTGGGGTTTGACCTCAGAGGCTATGGCTACACCTTC
TRBV5-1	TRBJ2-1	18	.	.	CASSLALLAVPPYGEQFF	TGCGCCAGCAGCTTGGCATTGTTAGCGGTACCGCCTTATGGTGAGCAGTTCTTC
TRBV7-2	TRBJ2-5	15	.	TRBD1	CASSPTGTGRETQYF	TGTGCCAGCAGCCCTACCGGGACAGGGAGGGAGACCCAGTACTTC
TRBV5-1	TRBJ1-4	16	.	TRBD1	CASSADRVGQNEKLFF	TGCGCCAGCAGCGCGGACAGGGTAGGCCAGAATGAAAAACTGTTTTTT
TRBV7-2	TRBJ2-7	15	.	TRBD1	CASSLGQVVSYEQYF	TGTGCCAGCAGCTTGGGACAGGTGGTCTCCTACGAGCAGTACTTC
TRBV25-1	TRBJ2-2	15	.	TRBD1	CASSGPGQLFGELFF	TGTGCCAGCAGTGGACCGGGACAGCTTTTTGGGGAGCTGTTTTTT
TRBV5-4	TRBJ1-2	13	.	.	CASSFRVNYGYTF	TGTGCCAGCAGCTTCAGGGTAAACTATGGCTACACCTTC
TRBV7-2	TRBJ1-3	16	.	.	CASSPARRQAGNTIYF	TGTGCCAGCAGCCCCGCCCGTCGACAGGCTGGAAACACCATATATTTT
TRBV2	TRBJ1-3	15	.	.	CASSPQLSSGNTIYF	TGTGCCAGCAGCCCACAGCTAAGTTCGGGAAACACCATATATTTT
TRBV9	TRBJ1-1	13	.	.	CASSVVGHREAFF	TGTGCCAGCAGCGTAGTGGGACATCGGGAAGCTTTCTTT
TRBV29-1	TRBJ2-1	14	.	.	CSVTPFDHYNEQFF	TGCAGCGTGACACCTTTCGACCACTACAATGAGCAGTTCTTC
TRBV6-4	TRBJ2-1	15	.	.	CASSLQGSSYNEQFF	TGTGCCAGCAGCCTACAGGGAAGCTCCTACAATGAGCAGTTCTTC
TRBV4-3	TRBJ1-6	14	few	.	CASSQELDNSPLHF	TGCGCCAGCAGCCAAGAGTTGGACAACTCACCCCTCCACTTT
TRBV5-4	TRBJ2-6	19	.	TRBD2	CASSPRLAGIGSGANVLTF	TGTGCCAGCAGCCCACGTCTAGCGGGGATAGGCTCTGGGGCCAACGTCCTGACTTTC
TRBV5-1	TRBJ1-4	15	.	.	CASSLFGQLNEKLFF	TGCGCCAGCAGCTTGTTTGGGCAGCTGAATGAAAAACTGTTTTTT
TRBV7-9	TRBJ1-2	15	.	.	CASSLASAGFYGYTF	TGTGCCAGCAGCTTAGCGTCTGCGGGGTTCTATGGCTACACCTTC
TRBV19	TRBJ2-3	17	.	TRBD2	CASSIGIAGGFTDTQYF	TGTGCCAGTAGTATAGGTATAGCGGGAGGTTTCACAGATACGCAGTATTTT
TRBV19	TRBJ2-7	11	.	.	CASRSGYEQYF	TGTGCCAGTAGGTCCGGCTACGAGCAGTACTTC
TRBV9	TRBJ2-7	17	.	TRBD1	CASSVSSDRVGPDEQYF	TGTGCCAGCAGCGTATCCTCGGACAGGGTGGGGCCCGACGAGCAGTACTTC
TRBV9	TRBJ2-1	14	.	TRBD2	CASSVLAEHNEQFF	TGTGCCAGCAGCGTGCTAGCGGAACACAATGAGCAGTTCTTC
TRBV14	TRBJ1-1	15	.	TRBD1	CASSQAGQGNAEAFF	TGTGCCAGCAGCCAGGCTGGACAGGGTAACGCTGAAGCTTTCTTT
TRBV6-1	TRBJ2-7	14	.	.	CASSEAAVPGQQYF	TGTGCCAGCAGTGAAGCGGCCGTCCCAGGCCAGCAGTACTTC
TRBV6-5	TRBJ1-1	13	few	.	CASSPPGHTEAFF	TGTGCCAGCAGTCCTCCAGGGCACACTGAAGCTTTCTTT
TRBV5-8	TRBJ1-2	17	.	.	CASSLGQTEFRIYGYTF	TGTGCCAGCAGCTTGGGACAGACCGAGTTCCGTATCTATGGCTACACCTTC
TRBV7-3	TRBJ2-2	17	.	.	CASSFHGGGANTGELFF	TGTGCCAGCAGCTTCCACGGGGGTGGCGCGAACACCGGGGAGCTGTTTTTT
TRBV28	TRBJ2-3	13	few	.	CASRGHSTDTQYF	TGTGCCAGCAGGGGACATAGCACAGATACGCAGTATTTT
TRBV6-5	TRBJ2-3	14	.	TRBD2	CASGTSGKTDTQYF	TGTGCCTCCGGGACTAGCGGGAAGACAGATACGCAGTATTTT
TRBV7-9	TRBJ2-1	15	.	TRBD2	CASSLRAGAYNEQFF	TGTGCCAGCAGCTTACGAGCGGGGGCCTACAATGAGCAGTTCTTC
TRBV28	TRBJ1-5	14	.	.	CASSPGGIDQPQHF	TGTGCCAGCAGTCCGGGGGGGATTGATCAGCCCCAGCATTTT
TRBV6-1	TRBJ1-5	14	.	.	CASSDRSPNQPQHF	TGTGCCAGCAGCGACAGGTCCCCAAATCAGCCCCAGCATTTT
TRBV4-3	TRBJ1-4	15	.	.	CASSQESGGNEKLFF	TGCGCCAGCAGCCAGGAGTCGGGGGGTAATGAAAAACTGTTTTTT
TRBV14	TRBJ2-1	14	few	.	CASSQDNRRFEQFF	TGTGCCAGCAGCCAAGATAACCGGAGGTTTGAGCAGTTCTTC
TRBV6-5	TRBJ1-5	14	once	.	CASSSGASNQPQHF	TGTGCCAGCAGTAGCGGGGCAAGCAATCAGCCCCAGCATTTT
TRBV5-1	TRBJ1-5	19	.	.	CASSPPGRARSSGNQPQHF	TGCGCCAGCAGCCCCCCCGGGAGGGCTCGTTCTTCTGGCAATCAGCCCCAGCATTTT
TRBV7-3	TRBJ2-6	16	.	.	CASSPAGGSGANVLTF	TGTGCCAGCAGCCCCGCCGGGGGTTCCGGGGCCAACGTCCTGACTTTC
TRBV27	TRBJ1-2	15	.	.	CASSLGGGAPGGYTF	TGTGCCAGCAGTCTGGGCGGGGGTGCCCCGGGAGGCTACACCTTC
TRBV25-1	TRBJ2-7	13	.	.	CASNLGSSYEQYF	TGTGCCAGCAATTTGGGGAGCTCCTACGAGCAGTACTTC
TRBV2	TRBJ1-1	13	.	.	CASSGTAYTEAFF	TGTGCCAGCAGTGGAACAGCCTACACTGAAGCTTTCTTT
TRBV18	TRBJ2-7	17	.	.	CASSPGAAQRPSYEQYF	TGTGCCAGCTCACCGGGGGCAGCCCAAAGACCCTCCTACGAGCAGTACTTC
TRBV7-9	TRBJ2-3	14	.	TRBD1	CASSLAGGADTQYF	TGTGCCAGCAGCTTAGCAGGGGGCGCCGATACGCAGTATTTT
TRBV28	TRBJ2-7	15	.	TRBD2	CASRPSLGGDYEQYF	TGTGCCAGCAGACCTAGCCTCGGGGGGGACTACGAGCAGTACTTC
TRBV7-9	TRBJ2-7	17	.	.	CASSLEALGHDPYEQYF	TGTGCCAGCAGCCTAGAGGCGCTTGGACACGACCCCTACGAGCAGTACTTC
TRBV28	TRBJ2-7	13	.	TRBD1	CASSLQGVYEQYF	TGTGCCAGCAGTTTACAGGGGGTTTACGAGCAGTACTTC
TRBV27	TRBJ2-2	16	.	TRBD1	CASSRQGESNTGELFF	TGTGCCAGCAGTCGGCAGGGGGAGAGTAACACCGGGGAGCTGTTTTTT